These 32 T cell receptor beta chains came from one sample sequenced in a study of blood T cell repertoires in COVID-19. Here immunoSEQ multiplex PCR was the method, and the copy in TCRdb shows in-frame clones only, minus some. The data hold roughly 250,000 clones, with roughly 87% observed a single time. Specimen: peripheral blood. The receptors derive from a woman aged 30 to 39 with acute or convalescent COVID-19.

This chain connects TRBV11-2 to TRBJ2-3, with 10 bases that match TRBD2. Trimming cost V 1 base and J 10 bases; bases outside gene matches: 8. Germline V lookup: CDR1 SGHAT, CDR2 FQNNGV. The CDR3 runs to 15 residues. CDR3 protein: CASSLVIAGGSAQYF. Here the CDR3 DNA reads TGTGCCAGCAGCTTAGTAATAGCGGGAGGATCAGCGCAGTATTTT.

The genes are TRBV7-3 and TRBJ2-2; TRBD1 matches 8 bases. The trim removed 5 bases at V and 0 bases at J, leaving 2 bases unmatched. This CDR3 is 15 amino acids long. Per the germline V gene, CDR1 is SGHTA and CDR2 is FQGTGA. The CDR3: CASSRDRTNTGELFF. CDR3 DNA: TGTGCCAGCAGCCGGGACAGGACGAACACCGGGGAGCTGTTTTTT.

This clone has just one count. The junction departs from germline at one end; a sequencing error may be responsible. The chain has TRBV4-1 and TRBJ2-1; the match to TRBD2 covers 11 bases. The length of the CDR3 is 13 residues. Germline assignment: CDR1 MGHRA and CDR2 YSYEKL. CDR3 sequence (DNA): TGCGCCAGCAGCCAATGTGGGGGGACTAGCGGCCTCTTC. Translated: CASSQCGGTSGLF.

This clone has only one observation. This chain joins TRBV7-9 and TRBJ1-4; the D is unclear. Germline-derived CDR1 and CDR2 are SEHNR and FQNEAQ (reference sequence). Trimming took off 1 base at V and 7 bases at J, with 10 bases between the two ends. The CDR3 length is 14 residues. In DNA form, the CDR3 reads TGTGCCAGCAGCTTAGGGGAGGTGGGTGAAAAACTGTTTTTT. Its protein product is CASSLGEVGEKLFF.

This rearrangement joins TRBV10-3 to TRBJ2-6; perhaps TRBD2 as D (5 bases). Between the trimmed V and J ends, which lost 8 bases and 9 bases, there was a span of 17 bases. Germline-derived CDR1 and CDR2 are ENHRY and SYGVKD. This CDR3 contains 14 residues. CDR3 sequence reads: CAIGPGLEVNVLTF. The CDR3 DNA follows: TGTGCCATCGGCCCAGGATTGGAGGTCAACGTCCTGACTTTC.

This chain joins TRBV3-1 (or the pseudogene TRBV3-2) and TRBJ2-7; D gene unclear. V lost 4 bases, J lost 3 bases, and 10 bases lay in between. Germline V lookup: CDR1 LGHDT, CDR2 YNNKEL (reference sequence). The CDR3 contains 13 residues. The CDR3 bases are TGTGCCAGCAGCCGCCTCAGGCTCTACGAGCAGTACTTC. Translation gives CASSRLRLYEQYF.

V usage is TRBV5-1 and J usage is TRBJ1-2, with 10 bases that match TRBD1. Germline CDR1 reads SGHRS; CDR2 reads YFSETQ. Trimming removed 4 bases from V and 8 bases from J; junction bases left unmatched: 5. The CDR3 consists of 13 residues. The CDR3 loop is CASSTGQGRGYTF. DNA for the CDR3: TGCGCCAGCAGCACGGGACAGGGGCGCGGCTACACCTTC.

The chain combines TRBV19 with TRBJ1-4; 7 nucleotides line up with TRBD1. The CDR3 covers 14 residues. Germline assignment: CDR1 LNHDA and CDR2 SQIVND (reference sequence). V trimming: 3 bases; J trimming: 7 bases; junction bases outside the gene matches: 5. CDR3 nucleotide sequence: TGTGCCAGTAGTATTCAACAGGGGATTGAAAAACTGTTTTTT. Its protein product is CASSIQQGIEKLFF.

The chain uses TRBV14 and TRBJ1-2; possibly TRBD1 for D (6 bases). In germline, CDR1 is SGHDN, CDR2 FVKESK. The V and J ends lost 0 bases and 4 bases respectively, with 12 bases between them. This CDR3 is built from 15 residues. CDR3 loop: CASSQDGQRIYGYTF. CDR3 nucleotide sequence: TGTGCCAGCAGCCAAGACGGACAGCGAATCTATGGCTACACCTTC.

This clone was seen only once. The gene calls are TRBV25-1 and TRBJ1-1; 8 positions agree with TRBD1. Unmatched junction bases numbered 7, after V lost 4 bases and J lost 6 bases. The CDR3 has 14 residues. Germline V gene lookup returns CDR1 MGHDK and CDR2 SYGVNS. This CDR3 reads CASSVTGGGAEAFF. The CDR3 DNA is TGTGCCAGCAGTGTTACAGGGGGAGGGGCTGAAGCTTTCTTT.

The CDR3 loop reads CASSPRQGTGNTIYF. As DNA, the CDR3 is TGTGCCAGCAGTCCCCGACAGGGGACCGGAAACACCATATATTTT. The J gene is TRBJ1-3, the V gene TRBV6-5; 8 bases are shared with TRBD1. Germline-derived CDR1 and CDR2 are MNHEY and SVGAGI. Losses at the gene ends were 5 bases for V and 4 bases for J; bases not matched to a gene: 7. CDR3 length equals 15 residues.

This chain links TRBV15 with TRBJ1-6; the match to TRBD1 covers 9 bases. With 4 bases clipped from V and 6 bases from J, the junction kept 4 bases outside the gene matches. This CDR3 region has 15 residues. The germline gives CDR1 LNHNV, CDR2 YYDKDF (reference sequence). CDR3: CATSTEGQGNSPLHF. In DNA form, the CDR3 reads TGTGCCACCAGCACAGAGGGACAGGGTAATTCACCCCTCCACTTT.

V gene TRBV3-1 (or the pseudogene TRBV3-2) combines with J gene TRBJ2-7; 8 bases align to TRBD2. CDR1 LGHDT and CDR2 YNNKEL come from the germline V gene (reference sequence). The J segment lost 2 bases and the V segment lost 7 bases, leaving 7 bases of the junction unmatched. The CDR3 sequence is 14 residues long. The CDR3 DNA is TGTGCCAGCACCTGGGTGCGGGAGGCCTACGAGCAGTACTTC. The encoded protein is CASTWVREAYEQYF.

V gene TRBV5-6 combines with J gene TRBJ2-5; 11 positions match TRBD1. Germline values: CDR1 SGHDT, CDR2 YYEEEE. The CDR3 has 16 residues. With 0 bases clipped from V and 5 bases from J, the junction kept 6 bases outside the gene matches. Here the CDR3 reads CASSLVRTGGDETQYF. CDR3 in DNA: TGTGCCAGCAGCTTGGTAAGGACAGGGGGCGATGAGACCCAGTACTTC.

The chain recombines TRBV24-1 with TRBJ2-3, with unresolved D. The CDR3 runs 15 residues. Germline lookup yields CDR1 KGHDR and CDR2 SFDVKD. With 3 bases removed from V and 8 bases from J, the gap between germline ends came to 17 bases. The CDR3 sequence: CATSDVNSTRGTQYF. The CDR3 DNA is TGTGCCACCAGTGATGTTAACAGCACCCGTGGTACGCAGTATTTT.

The chain combines TRBV6-5 with TRBJ2-7, with D maybe TRBD1 (5 bases). V lost 8 bases, J lost 0 bases, and 11 bases lay in between. The CDR3 spans 13 residues. In germline, CDR1 is MNHEY, CDR2 SVGAGI. The DNA for the CDR3 is TGTGCCAGCTCCAAGACAGCCTCCTACGAGCAGTACTTC. This gives the protein CASSKTASYEQYF.

The CDR3 is CASSLGGKAYEQYF. CDR3 coding DNA: TGTGCCAGCAGCTTAGGCGGGAAGGCTTACGAGCAGTACTTC. The rearrangement joins TRBV13 to TRBJ2-7; the D gene is possibly TRBD2 (5 bases). The CDR3 has 14 residues. Germline assignment: CDR1 PRHDT and CDR2 FYEKMQ (reference sequence). Trimming cost V 0 bases and J 4 bases, with 10 bases left between them.

The rearrangement joins TRBV6-1 to TRBJ2-7; 13 positions match TRBD2. The V gene end was trimmed by 0 bases and the J gene end by 4 bases; junction bases not matched to a gene: 6. The CDR3 is 17 amino acids. Germline values: CDR1 MNHNS, CDR2 SASEGT. The CDR3 loop is CASSEAATSGRRYEQYF. CDR3 nucleotides: TGTGCCAGCAGTGAAGCGGCGACTAGCGGGAGGAGATACGAGCAGTACTTC.

The V call is TRBV10-3, the J call TRBJ1-1; 7 nucleotides match TRBD1. With 5 bases clipped from V and 1 base from J, the junction kept 4 bases outside the gene matches. CDR3 length equals 14 residues. Germline CDR1 is ENHRY and CDR2 is SYGVKD. The CDR3 here is CAISLDRPNTEAFF. CDR3 bases: TGTGCCATCAGTCTGGACAGGCCGAACACTGAAGCTTTCTTT.

This chain uses TRBV7-7 with TRBJ2-3; D unclear. V was cut by 5 bases and J by 4 bases, with 13 bases left in between. The germline V gene has CDR1 SSHAT and CDR2 FNYEAQ (reference sequence). The CDR3 is 14 residues long. This CDR3 is CASSPNLSPDTQYF. The CDR3 DNA is TGTGCCAGCAGCCCGAACCTTAGCCCAGATACGCAGTATTTT.

This rearrangement joins TRBV10-3 to TRBJ1-1; weak D call: TRBD1 (5 bases). CDR3 length: 17 residues. The V end lost 4 bases, the J end lost 2 bases, and 20 bases lay between the germline ends. Germline CDR1 ENHRY, CDR2 SYGVKD. CDR3 nucleotide sequence: TGTGCCATCAGTGGCCCCCTCCCGCCAGGGACTAACACTGAAGCTTTCTTT. Translation gives CAISGPLPPGTNTEAFF.

This chain connects TRBV14 to TRBJ2-7; 8 bases are shared with TRBD1. The germline gives CDR1 SGHDN, CDR2 FVKESK. This CDR3 is built from 15 residues. V lost 4 bases to trimming and J lost 2 bases; unmatched junction nucleotides: 7. The CDR3 DNA reads as TGTGCCAGCAGCCGGGAAAGGACAGGGCCCTACGAGCAGTACTTC. Translating gives CASSRERTGPYEQYF.

The V gene is TRBV10-2, the J gene TRBJ1-1, with 7 bases that match TRBD1. The CDR3 extends over 12 amino acids. In germline, CDR1 is WSHSY, CDR2 SAAADI. The ends lost 5 bases at V and 7 bases at J; junction bases unmatched: 4. The DNA for the CDR3 is TGCGCCAGCAGTCGTACAGGGGTTGAAGCTTTCTTT. It specifies CASSRTGVEAFF.

V and J are TRBV29-1 and TRBJ2-5; 8 positions match TRBD2. This CDR3 has 13 amino acids. Looked up from germline, CDR1 is SQVTM and CDR2 is ANQGSEA. Trimming cost V 6 bases and J 5 bases; bases outside gene matches: 8. The CDR3 DNA reads TGCAGCGTACCTCGGACTAGCTGGGAGACCCAGTACTTC. This translates into CSVPRTSWETQYF.

The chain recombines TRBV30 with TRBJ1-2; D is unclear. From germline, CDR1 is GTSNPN and CDR2 SVGIG (reference sequence). The CDR3 runs 12 residues. V lost 5 bases and J lost 1, with 8 bases in between. In nucleotides, the CDR3 is TGTGCCTGGGGTTCCCTTAACTATGGCTACACCTTC. The encoded protein is CAWGSLNYGYTF.

The rearrangement uses TRBV3-1 (or the pseudogene TRBV3-2) and TRBJ2-2; D is unclear. The CDR3 is made up of 12 amino acids. Germline CDR1 is LGHDT and CDR2 is YNNKEL (reference sequence). V gave up 1 base and J gave up 7 bases, with 4 bases separating them. The CDR3 spells CASSQVIGELFF. The CDR3, as DNA: TGTGCCAGCAGCCAAGTCATCGGGGAGCTGTTTTTT.

In its sample, this clone was seen once. The J gene is TRBJ2-7, the V gene TRBV29-1; unclear D gene. The CDR3 runs to 12 residues. V was shortened by 4 bases and J by 2 bases, with 9 bases between the two germline ends. CDR1 is SQVTM, CDR2 ANQGSEA, per germline. DNA of the CDR3: TGCAGCGTTGTTCCGGGTACCTACGAGCAGTACTTC. It encodes CSVVPGTYEQYF.

V gene TRBV27 combines with J gene TRBJ2-7, with 8 nucleotides matching TRBD1. The CDR3 runs to 14 residues. With V trimmed by 4 bases and J by 7 bases, 9 bases remained unmatched. Looked up from germline, CDR1 is MNHEY and CDR2 is SMNVEV (reference sequence). CDR3 loop: CASSSGQGMWEQYF. In DNA, the CDR3 is TGTGCCAGCAGTTCCGGACAGGGAATGTGGGAGCAGTACTTC.

This chain joins TRBV2 and TRBJ1-5; D is unclear. Germline V lookup: CDR1 SNHLY, CDR2 FYNNEI. V was pared by 5 bases and J by 5 bases, with 13 bases between. The CDR3 has 14 amino acids. DNA for the CDR3: TGTGCCAGCAGTCCCCTTAATACAGATCAGCCCCAGCATTTT. Encoded protein: CASSPLNTDQPQHF.

The chain combines TRBV6-5 with TRBJ1-1; 7 bases agree with TRBD1. Trimming took 2 bases from V and 4 from J; bases not matched to a gene: 4. The V gene's germline CDR1 is MNHEY and CDR2 SVGAGI. The CDR3 is 14 amino acids. DNA of the CDR3: TGTGCCAGCAGTTACATCAGGGGGGTCACTGAAGCTTTCTTT. Its protein is CASSYIRGVTEAFF.

This clone was detected once. The gene calls are TRBV21-1 and TRBJ2-4; TRBD1 was called by the table and not checked on the DNA. TRBV21-1 counts as a pseudogene. This CDR3 has 15 residues. CDR3 amino acids: CASSKQGLAKNIQYF. The CDR3 DNA reads TGTGCCAGCAGCAAACAGGGCCTAGCCAAAAACATTCAGTACTTC.

The V gene is TRBV19, the J gene TRBJ2-3; D call uncertain. Trimming removed 3 bases from V and 0 bases from J, with 13 bases in between. CDR1 is LNHDA and CDR2 is SQIVND in the germline V gene (reference sequence). The CDR3 runs 16 residues. DNA of the CDR3: TGTGCCAGTAGTATCCGCAGGATTTCTAGCACAGATACGCAGTATTTT. This sequence encodes CASSIRRISSTDTQYF.